These 8 T cell receptor beta chains originate from one sample sequenced in a study of T cell changes during pregnancy in multiple sclerosis. Method: immunoSEQ multiplex PCR; TCRdb's copy keeps in-frame clones and lacks some. The sample consists of over 30,000 clones, roughly 89% of them appearing once. This sample comprised CD8+ T cells from peripheral blood mononuclear cells, obtained in the third trimester of pregnancy. The receptor set was obtained from a female donor with multiple sclerosis, enrolled in a pregnancy study.

The CDR3 DNA sequence: TGTGCTAGTGGTCCACAAACAGGGGCAGAGGCTTTCTTT. Protein sequence: CASGPQTGAEAFF. The genes are TRBV12-5 and TRBJ1-1, with 7 nucleotides matching TRBD1. Germline trimming cut 5 bases from V and 11 bases from J; bases unmatched to any gene: 11. This CDR3 is 13 amino acids long. Germline-derived CDR1 and CDR2 are LGHNT and FRNRAP.

V and J are TRBV4-1 and TRBJ1-1, with 8 bases identical to TRBD1. J was trimmed by 5 bases and V by 0 bases; bases with no gene match: 5. Germline V gene data show CDR1 as MGHRA and CDR2 as YSYEKL. The CDR3 spans 15 residues. This chain's CDR3 is CASSQDDRGWTEAFF. CDR3 DNA sequence: TGCGCCAGCAGCCAAGATGACAGGGGATGGACTGAAGCTTTCTTT.

The chain couples TRBV7-7 to TRBJ2-5; TRBD2 matches at 12 bases. The V segment lost 3 bases and the J segment 4 bases; nucleotides outside the gene matches: 6. CDR1 SSHAT and CDR2 FNYEAQ come from the germline V gene (reference sequence). The CDR3 consists of 16 residues. This CDR3 reads CASSFGSSGGVETQYF. The CDR3, as DNA: TGTGCCAGCAGCTTCGGTTCTAGCGGGGGGGTAGAGACCCAGTACTTC.

The V gene is TRBV9, the J gene TRBJ1-6, with 8 bases matching TRBD1. The CDR3 consists of 16 residues. Germline trimming cut 4 bases from V and 7 bases from J; bases unmatched to any gene: 10. Germline V gene data show CDR1 as SGDLS and CDR2 as YYNGEE. CDR3 amino acids: CASSPPGQGVNSPLHF. Written as DNA, the CDR3 is TGTGCCAGCAGCCCTCCCGGACAGGGCGTCAATTCACCCCTCCACTTT.

V usage is TRBV7-8 and J usage is TRBJ2-1, with D possibly matching TRBD2 (6 bases). The CDR3 is made up of 13 amino acids. The V gene's germline CDR1 is SGHVS and CDR2 FQNEAQ. Trimming stripped 5 bases from V and 8 bases from J, with 13 bases between. DNA for the CDR3: TGTGCCAGCAGCACTCGACCGGGGGATGAGCAGTTCTTC. It yields the protein CASSTRPGDEQFF.

In its sample, this clone was seen once. The chain recombines TRBV11-2 with TRBJ2-7; 8 positions agree with TRBD1. The ends lost 8 bases at V and 6 bases at J; junction bases unmatched: 15. The CDR3 is 15 amino acids. Looked up from germline, CDR1 is SGHAT and CDR2 is FQNNGV. The chain's CDR3 is CASGSPGQVRGEQYF. CDR3 DNA: TGTGCCAGCGGATCTCCGGGACAGGTACGTGGCGAGCAGTACTTC.

This chain connects TRBV13 to TRBJ1-3, with D hard to call. Trimming cost V 3 bases and J 1 base, with 7 bases left between them. CDR1 and CDR2 (germline): PRHDT, FYEKMQ (reference sequence). This CDR3 comprises 14 residues. The chain's CDR3 is CASSFEGSGNTIYF. The CDR3 nucleotides are TGTGCCAGCAGCTTTGAGGGTTCTGGAAACACCATATATTTT.

The chain uses TRBV5-5 and TRBJ1-1; the match to TRBD1 covers 7 bases. The CDR3 totals 13 residues. Germline CDR1 is SGHKS and CDR2 is YYEKEE (reference sequence). V trimming: 0 bases; J trimming: 11 bases; junction bases outside the gene matches: 7. In DNA form, the CDR3 reads TGTGCCAGCAGCTTGGATACAGACAGGGAGGCTTTCTTT. Its translation is CASSLDTDREAFF.